This passage covers 4 T cell receptor beta chains from one sample sequenced in a study of blood T cell repertoires in COVID-19. TCRdb's table, derived via immunoSEQ multiplex PCR, lists solely in-frame clones and lacks some. This sample has 150,000 or so clones, with about 80% found just once. The sequencing input was PBMCs or T cells enriched from blood (not recorded which). Receptors originate from a man aged 45-65 years who had recovered from COVID-19.

This chain uses TRBV10-3 with TRBJ2-3, with 8 bases that match TRBD2. Germline V CDR1 and CDR2: ENHRY, SYGVKD. The CDR3 consists of 19 residues. Trimming took 2 bases from V and 1 from J; bases not matched to a gene: 14. In DNA form, the CDR3 reads TGTGCCATCAGTGAGAAGGCAGCGGGGGACACAAGGGGCACAGATACGCAGTATTTT. It encodes CAISEKAAGDTRGTDTQYF.

The chain carries TRBV5-1 and TRBJ2-3, with D unclear. The V gene's germline CDR1 is SGHRS and CDR2 YFSETQ. This CDR3 is built from 16 residues. V lost 0 bases to trimming and J lost 2 bases, with 13 bases between them. This CDR3 is CASSLAVGTATDTQYF. The CDR3 DNA reads as TGCGCCAGCAGCTTGGCCGTTGGCACCGCCACAGATACGCAGTATTTT.

The chain couples TRBV27 to TRBJ2-2, with D possibly matching TRBD1 (8 bases). V lost 5 bases and J lost 6, with 16 bases in between. The CDR3 has 15 residues. Germline CDR1 is MNHEY and CDR2 is SMNVEV (reference sequence). As DNA, the CDR3 is TGTGCCAGCAGTCAAAACAGGGGGAGGGCCGGGGAGCTGTTTTTT. Translation: CASSQNRGRAGELFF.

The sample holds a few counts of this clone. The J gene is TRBJ1-2, the V gene TRBV7-9, with no clear D. The CDR3 has 15 residues. Germline values: CDR1 SEHNR, CDR2 FQNEAQ (reference sequence). Trimming cost V 1 base and J 4 bases, with 13 bases left between them. Here the CDR3 reads CASSLGTQEGYGYTF. CDR3 DNA sequence: TGTGCCAGCAGCTTAGGGACCCAGGAGGGCTATGGCTACACCTTC. Using reference TRBV7-9 and TRBJ1-2 for the parts outside the CDR3, the full variable domain is DTGVSQNPRHKITKRGQNVTFRCDPISEHNRLYWYRQTLGQGPEFLTYFQNEAQLEKSRLLSDRFSAERPKGSFSTLEIQRTEQGDSAMYLCASSLGTQEGYGYTFGSGTRLTVV.